This T cell receptor (beta chain) was found in a study of cytomegalovirus exposure and HLA in healthy donors. Study as a whole: Approximately 190 million T cells yielded more than 90 million unique TCR beta sequences in earlier analysis. Study-level points and caveats: It was in a later analysis that TCR association rates were seen to vary by HLA locus, highest for DRB1 and lowest for HLA-C.

This clone has a single count. What it recognizes is unknown. Samples came from healthy bone marrow donors. Researchers ran the PCR with 60 Vbeta and 13 Jbeta primers. Produced via immunoSEQ multiplex PCR; TCRdb's table is partial and in-frame only. The sample includes about 130,000 clones, under 90% of them seen just once. Germline assignment: CDR1 MDHEN and CDR2 SYDVKM. CDR3 length: 16 residues. V was cut by 2 bases and J by 4 bases, with 12 bases left in between. The origin of this receptor is a woman between 35 and 50 years old in good health and CMV-seronegative. Sample: PBMCs. The V gene is TRBV28, the J gene TRBJ2-6; D unclear. The CDR3, as DNA: TGTGCCAGCAGTTTAGATCCGGGTAGCGGGGCCAACGTCCTGACTTTC. Translated: CASSLDPGSGANVLTF.